The 10 T cell receptor beta chains below were found in one sample sequenced in a study of blood T cell repertoires in COVID-19. Assay used: immunoSEQ multiplex PCR; TCRdb lists only in-frame clones, some missing. The sample lists 150,000 to 200,000 clones; 80% to 90% were seen once. The specimen was peripheral blood. The receptors were sampled from a woman of 80 years or more with acute or convalescent COVID-19.

The V and J genes are TRBV9 and TRBJ2-7; 8 bases fit TRBD2. Germline V gene sequence: CDR1 SGDLS, CDR2 YYNGEE. The V and J ends lost 8 bases and 6 bases, in that order; junction bases with no gene match: 16. This CDR3 comprises 15 residues. CDR3 nucleotide sequence: TGTGCCAGACGTCGGGCGGGAGGACTATTTGCCGAGCAGTACTTC. Protein: CARRRAGGLFAEQYF.

The CDR3 DNA reads as TGTGCCACCGTGGACAGGTTGGGCTCCTACAATGAGCAGTTCTTC. Residues: CATVDRLGSYNEQFF. The chain is built from TRBV6-5 and TRBJ2-1; 7 nucleotides agree with TRBD1. Germline V lookup: CDR1 MNHEY, CDR2 SVGAGI. There are 15 residues in the CDR3. The V segment lost 10 bases and the J segment 0 bases; nucleotides outside the gene matches: 9.

This clone has more than one count but fewer than ten. The chain joins TRBV10-1 to TRBJ2-7; D is undetermined. The CDR3 runs to 11 residues. The ends were cut back, 2 bases at V and 5 bases at J, with 4 bases in the middle. Per germline, CDR1 WNHNN and CDR2 SYGVQD (reference sequence). The CDR3 nucleotides read TGCGCCAGCAGTGAGCGGGACGAGCAGTACTTC. Its protein product is CASSERDEQYF.

The J gene is TRBJ1-2, the V gene TRBV9; TRBD1 matches at 9 bases. The germline CDR1 and CDR2 sequences are SGDLS and YYNGEE. V lost 0 bases and J lost 4; bases outside the gene matches: 4. The CDR3 is 15 amino acids. CDR3 nucleotides: TGTGCCAGCAGCGTAGACCCGACAGGGGGCTATGGCTACACCTTC. Its protein product is CASSVDPTGGYGYTF. Variable domain in full (rest from reference TRBV9 and TRBJ1-2): DSGVTQTPKHLITATGQRVTLRCSPRSGDLSVYWYQQSLDQGLQFLIQYYNGEERAKGNILERFSAQQFPDLHSELNLSSLELGDSALYFCASSVDPTGGYGYTFGSGTRLTVV.

This rearrangement joins TRBV7-2 to TRBJ1-2; TRBD1 matches 7 bases. Per germline, CDR1 SGHTA and CDR2 FQGNSA. The CDR3 spans 15 residues. With 4 bases clipped from V and 3 bases from J, the junction kept 8 bases outside the gene matches. CDR3 nucleotides: TGTGCCAGCAGCTCGACAGGGAGGTGGCACTATGGCTACACCTTC. It is translated as CASSSTGRWHYGYTF.

CDR3 amino acids: CASSLEGSGVTDTQYF. DNA for the CDR3: TGTGCCAGCAGCTTAGAGGGTAGCGGGGTGACAGATACGCAGTATTTT. The chain carries TRBV11-2 and TRBJ2-3; 8 positions agree with TRBD2. The CDR3 spans 16 residues. The V segment lost 0 bases and the J segment 3 bases; nucleotides outside the gene matches: 5. CDR1 SGHAT and CDR2 FQNNGV come from the germline V gene.

This clone was picked up a small number of times. This rearrangement joins TRBV7-9 to TRBJ1-1, with TRBD1 as a possible D gene (5 bases). The CDR3 consists of 13 residues. Germline CDR1 and CDR2: SEHNR and FQNEAQ (reference sequence). Trimming took 4 bases from V and 7 from J, leaving 13 bases between them. This CDR3 reads CASSYDSGDEAFF. The CDR3 region has the DNA TGTGCCAGCAGCTACGACAGTGGGGATGAAGCTTTCTTT.

Here the CDR3 DNA reads TGTGCCAGCAGCTTAGGACAGGTCAATGAAAAACTGTTTTTT. Translated: CASSLGQVNEKLFF. The chain links TRBV11-2 to TRBJ1-4, with D perhaps TRBD1 (6 bases). The CDR3 consists of 14 residues. Looked up from germline, CDR1 is SGHAT and CDR2 is FQNNGV. Deletions cut 1 base from V and 5 bases from J, with 8 bases between. The variable domain in full, completed from reference TRBV11-2 and TRBJ1-4, reads EAGVAQSPRYKIIEKRQSVAFWCNPISGHATLYWYQQILGQGPKLLIQFQNNGVVDDSQLPKDRFSAERLKGVDSTLKIQPAKLEDSAVYLCASSLGQVNEKLFFGSGTQLSVL.

The V and J genes are TRBV7-9 and TRBJ1-2; D gene unclear. This CDR3 comprises 14 residues. Per the germline V gene, CDR1 is SEHNR and CDR2 is FQNEAQ (reference sequence). The V end was cut by 5 bases, the J end by 3 bases, with 13 bases between. The CDR3 loop is CASSPAGSYYGYTF. The CDR3 DNA reads as TGTGCCAGCAGCCCGGCCGGGTCCTACTATGGCTACACCTTC.

This clone was counted a few times. V gene TRBV10-3 combines with J gene TRBJ2-7; TRBD2 matches at 10 bases. Germline assignment: CDR1 ENHRY and CDR2 SYGVKD. V trimming: 4 bases; J trimming: 3 bases; junction bases outside the gene matches: 3. There are 14 residues in the CDR3. The CDR3 sequence: CAISGPSGSYEQYF. The CDR3 coding sequence is TGTGCCATCAGTGGCCCTAGCGGGAGCTACGAGCAGTACTTC.